This is a list of T cell receptor beta chains from one sample in a study of T cell repertoires in cytomegalovirus infection. TCRdb independently ran MiXCR on the reads; one entry per CDR3 protein. This sample has some 900,000 distinct CDR3 sequences, with approximately 29% found just once. No cognate antigen is known for these TCRs. Here the sequenced sample was cultured CD8+ T cells from PBMCs, taken from culture after CMV antigen stimulation. These receptors were collected from a human donor in good health (CMV status not recorded). Some clones in this sample may be carry-over from other donors' samples. Each CDR3 is given without its conserved first and last residue. The listing skips clone size in some rows; elsewhere it reads once, few, many or a size class.

size: -; V: TRBV6-1; CDR3: ASSELQTTNYGYT
size: many; V: TRBV7-6; CDR3: ASSLVDRSTDTQY
size: -; V: TRBV11-2; CDR3: ASSHRPRGTSGGIDTQY
size: -; V: TRBV3-1; CDR3: ASSPGGYFAEAF
size: -; V: TRBV7-9; CDR3: ASSPLQYRGNYGYT
size: -; V: TRBV6-1; CDR3: ASSMPTRAGVKTQY
size: -; V: TRBV11-3; CDR3: ASSELRGGNTGELF
size: few; V: TRBV4-2; CDR3: ASSQEGLVRETQY
size: few; V: TRBV4-3; CDR3: ASSQVWTANTEAF
size: -; V: TRBV6-2/TRBV6-3; CDR3: ASNTQETQY
size: few; V: TRBV19; CDR3: ASSIVARGNEQF
size: -; V: TRBV7-8; CDR3: ASNPGRTNNEQF
size: few; V: TRBV27; CDR3: ASSPSPDRGWDTEAF
size: -; V: TRBV12-3/TRBV12-4; CDR3: ASSSLAGTTYNEQF
size: -; V: TRBV19; CDR3: ASSIQRESIDTQY
size: few; V: TRBV2; CDR3: ASSRTGIGQPQH
size: -; V: TRBV3-1; CDR3: ASSPPAGEGYNEQF
size: -; V: TRBV7-6; CDR3: ASSARVNGEQF
size: -; V: TRBV24-1; CDR3: ATGTARTDTQY
size: -; V: TRBV12-3/TRBV12-4; CDR3: ATLASGLNTGELF
size: medium-sized; V: TRBV18; CDR3: ASSPKAAYNQPQH
size: -; V: TRBV12-5; CDR3: ASAAGLEETQY
size: -; V: TRBV15; CDR3: ATSREETGREKLF
size: few; V: TRBV7-6; CDR3: ASSPDTGRPSYEQY
size: many; V: TRBV7-6; CDR3: ASSLEAEISYEQY
size: -; V: TRBV27; CDR3: ATTRLGYNEQF
size: -; V: TRBV7-4; CDR3: ASSSKGGTSSYEQY
size: -; V: TRBV20-1; CDR3: SARVRTSGTDTQY
size: -; V: TRBV5-1; CDR3: ASSLLQGVSYEQY
size: many; V: TRBV11-2; CDR3: ASSLAPGQGTDTQY
size: -; V: TRBV2; CDR3: ASRILKSEAF
size: few; V: TRBV5-6; CDR3: ASSFHSSYNSPLH
size: -; V: TRBV7-8; CDR3: ASSFGEASGDWADTQY
size: -; V: TRBV29-1; CDR3: SVVGPGLITKQYEQY
size: few; V: TRBV19; CDR3: ASSPADSYNEQF
size: -; V: TRBV27; CDR3: ASSPDYLQGRGIYNEQF
size: -; V: TRBV7-9; CDR3: ASSLEGGTGQGPFQPQH
size: many; V: TRBV7-9; CDR3: ASSYGQPNYGYT
size: few; V: TRBV27; CDR3: ASSLNPRGFSETQY